A selection of T cell receptor beta chains follows, all from one sample in a study of blood T cell repertoires in COVID-19. This table comes from immunoSEQ multiplex PCR, and its TCRdb copy is limited to in-frame clones, with some not included. The repertoire holds nearly 110,000 clones, over 60% seen once, with about 6.3% in the top ten. The sequenced sample was peripheral blood. All receptors derive from a man older than 75 with COVID-19, enrolled during active disease. CDR3s include the opening cysteine and the closing phenylalanine or tryptophan. Each record gives: D gene, J gene, V gene, clone size, CDR3 DNA, CDR3 protein. D genes are given only for firm matches. The size of a clone is reported for some rows only, either as once, few or many, or as a class for expanded clones.

TRBD1 TRBJ2-2 TRBV7-2 - TGTGCCAGCAGCTGGACACAGGGGGCGAGCACCGGGGAGCTGTTTTTT CASSWTQGASTGELFF
- TRBJ1-1 TRBV25-1 - TGTGCCAGCAGTGAATATCAGGAGGGGACTGAAGCTTTCTTT CASSEYQEGTEAFF
TRBD1 TRBJ1-2 TRBV19 - TGTGCCAGTAGTATGGACAGGGTGGATGGCTACACCTTC CASSMDRVDGYTF
- TRBJ1-5 TRBV21-1 few TGTGCCAGCAGCCGAGTGGGTGGATCGGACAGGGGCAATCAGCCCCAGCATTTT CASSRVGGSDRGNQPQHF
- TRBJ1-4 TRBV28 - TGTGCCAGCAGTCCTCTACAGGGTACTAATGAAAAACTGTTTTTT CASSPLQGTNEKLFF
TRBD2 TRBJ2-7 TRBV9 few TGTGCCAGCAGCGTCTCCGGGACTAGAGAGCAGTACTTC CASSVSGTREQYF
- TRBJ1-6 TRBV9 - TGTGCCAGCAGCTCCATGGGAGCCCCCCTCCACTTT CASSSMGAPLHF
- TRBJ2-2 TRBV28 - TGTGCCAGCAGTTGGGGGGAGACCGGGGAGCTGTTTTTT CASSWGETGELFF
- TRBJ1-1 TRBV18 few TGTGCCAGCTCACCTCCGTCGAACGGGGGGATGAACACTGAAGCTTTCTTT CASSPPSNGGMNTEAFF
- TRBJ2-7 TRBV18 - TGTGCCAGCTCCCCCGGGTCAGACCTTTACGAGCAGTACTTC CASSPGSDLYEQYF
- TRBJ2-6 TRBV7-3 - TGTGCCAGCAGCTCCCCCGGTGGGGCCAACGTCCTGACTTTC CASSSPGGANVLTF
TRBD2 TRBJ2-7 TRBV4-1 - TGCGCCAGCAGCCACCTACTAGCGGGAACCTACGAGCAGTACTTC CASSHLLAGTYEQYF
- TRBJ1-3 TRBV9 - TGTGCCAGCAGCAACGGGGGGTCGGGAAACACCATATATTTT CASSNGGSGNTIYF
- TRBJ1-1 TRBV5-1 - TGCGCCAGCAGCTTGGTACAGCCATTCATGAACACTGAAGCTTTCTTT CASSLVQPFMNTEAFF